This entry is about one T cell receptor beta chain. Its target is not known. Primers for the PCR totalled 60 Vbeta and 13 Jbeta. TCRdb keeps only in-frame clones here, not all; method: immunoSEQ multiplex PCR. Of some 150,000 clones in the sample, approximately 74% were seen once. These donors counted as nominally healthy when sampled, but unrecorded immune exposures were likely. The sample comes from a study of cytomegalovirus exposure and HLA in healthy donors. The study, taken as a whole, reports: Using a false discovery rate of 0.05, a later analysis showed that approximately 16,000 TCR beta sequences were associated with HLA alleles.

There are 17 residues in the CDR3. From germline, CDR1 is MDHEN and CDR2 SYDVKM. V trimming: 3 bases; J trimming: 9 bases; junction bases outside the gene matches: 18. The TCR was taken from a man younger than 40 in good health and CMV-seronegative. The sequenced sample was PBMCs. V gene TRBV28 combines with J gene TRBJ1-1; 8 bases are a match to TRBD1. CDR3 DNA: TGTGCCAGCAGTTTGACGGGCAGGGGGCAAAGTTTGGGGAAAGCTTTCTTT. Amino acids: CASSLTGRGQSLGKAFF.